Presented here are 14 T cell receptor beta chains from one specimen sequenced in a study of read filtering for tumor transcriptome and immune sequencing. Molecular barcoded adaptors covering alpha/delta and beta/gamma chains were used on 400 ng RNA. TCRdb re-derived calls from the reads in MiXCR, one entry per CDR3 protein. Here the sample spans about 46,000 distinct CDR3 sequences, around 20% being singletons. The specimen was a population of CD138-negative cells sorted from bone marrow. Receptors were obtained from a donor at least 40 years old with multiple myeloma.

In its sample, this clonotype was seen many times. The chain combines TRBV29-1 with TRBJ1-1, with a tentative D call TRBD1 (5 bases). Germline V lookup: CDR1 SQVTM, CDR2 ANQGSEA. V was trimmed by 3 bases and J by 3 bases, leaving 11 bases between them. The CDR3 is made up of 13 amino acids. The CDR3 loop reads CSVEGVSDTEAFF. CDR3 coding DNA: TGCAGCGTTGAGGGGGTGTCGGACACTGAAGCTTTCTTT.

This clonotype has only a few counts. A clone one base away is much larger, so this may be a read error. The V and J genes are TRBV29-1 and TRBJ2-2; D not certain. The V gene lost 2 bases and the J gene lost 5 bases, with 0 bases spanning the gap. Germline-derived CDR1 and CDR2 are SQVTM and ANQGSEA. The CDR3 contains 10 residues. For the CDR3, the DNA is TGCAGCGTTGAAACCGGGGAGCTGTTTTTT. This codes for CSVETGELFF.

The rearrangement uses TRBV7-3 and TRBJ1-1; no clear D. V was cut by 4 bases and J by 4 bases, with 13 bases left in between. Germline V gene lookup returns CDR1 SGHTA and CDR2 FQGTGA. The CDR3 runs to 14 residues. The CDR3 bases are TGTGCCAGCAGCTCAACTTCTGTGGGCACTGAAGCTTTCTTT. Its protein is CASSSTSVGTEAFF.

In this sample, this clonotype turned up many times. CDR3 bases: TGTGCCAGCAGTACTGACGTTTCCACAGATACGCAGTATTTT. As protein: CASSTDVSTDTQYF. V usage is TRBV28 and J usage is TRBJ2-3, with no clear D. V lost 5 bases, J lost 2 bases, and 11 bases lay in between. This CDR3 contains 14 residues. The germline V gene encodes CDR1 MDHEN and CDR2 SYDVKM.

This clonotype has a handful of counts. The chain uses TRBV11-3 and TRBJ2-1; D is undetermined. Germline assignment: CDR1 SGHNT and CDR2 YENEEA. V lost 5 bases to trimming and J lost 7 bases, with 9 bases between them. This CDR3 comprises 12 residues. The CDR3 spells CASSKMGNEQFF. For the CDR3, the DNA is TGTGCCAGCAGCAAAATGGGGAATGAGCAGTTCTTC.

This clonotype was counted ten times or more. The chain joins TRBV13 to TRBJ2-3; D is perhaps TRBD2 (5 bases). This CDR3 has 15 amino acids. V dropped 7 bases and J dropped 2 bases, with 16 bases sitting between them. The germline CDR1 and CDR2 sequences are PRHDT and FYEKMQ (reference sequence). DNA of the CDR3: TGTGCCAGCACCACGGCCCCGGGATCCACAGATACGCAGTATTTT. Its protein product is CASTTAPGSTDTQYF. The full variable domain, completed using reference TRBV13 and TRBJ2-3, is AAGVIQSPRHLIKEKRETATLKCYPIPRHDTVYWYQQGPGQDPQFLISFYEKMQSDKGSIPDRFSAQQFSDYHSELNMSSLELGDSALYFCASTTAPGSTDTQYFGPGTRLTVL.

This clonotype was recorded at least ten times. This chain links TRBV28 with TRBJ2-4; tentatively, D is TRBD2 (5 bases). CDR1 and CDR2 from the germline V gene are MDHEN and SYDVKM. V lost 5 bases and J 5 bases, leaving 25 bases between the germline ends. The CDR3 consists of 18 residues. CDR3 amino acids: CASSLRRFAGALENIQYF. In DNA, the CDR3 is TGTGCCAGCAGTCTCCGAAGGTTCGCGGGCGCTCTCGAAAACATTCAGTACTTC.

This clonotype was counted many times. The chain links TRBV11-3 to TRBJ2-2; 7 positions match TRBD1. The CDR3 spans 15 residues. Germline V gives CDR1 SGHNT, CDR2 YENEEA. Trimming at V came to 6 bases and at J to 2 bases, leaving 6 bases not matched to a gene. Written as DNA, the CDR3 is TGTGCCAGCAGTCTTAGGGGGCGCAACACCGGGGAGCTGTTTTTT. Translation: CASSLRGRNTGELFF.

This clonotype was counted ten times or more. The rearrangement joins TRBV6-2 or TRBV6-3 to TRBJ2-1; TRBD2 aligns across 8 bases. Germline values: CDR1 MNHEY, CDR2 SVGEGT. The J segment lost 6 bases and the V segment lost 2 bases, leaving 6 bases of the junction unmatched. The CDR3 contains 15 residues. The CDR3 nucleotides read TGTGCCAGCAGTTACCCCAGCGGGAGCGGCAATGAGCAGTTCTTC. Translated, it gives CASSYPSGSGNEQFF.

Of note for this clonotype: Since a much larger clone is just one base distant, this may be a read error. The chain uses TRBV20-1 and TRBJ1-4; D uncertain. The CDR3 loop spans 12 amino acids. Germline values: CDR1 DFQATT, CDR2 SNEGSKA (reference sequence). CDR3 sequence: CSARDVEERLFF. In DNA form, the CDR3 reads TGCAGTGCTAGAGATGTGGAGGAAAGACTGTTTTTT.

This clonotype has at least ten counts. This chain links TRBV29-1 with TRBJ2-7; 8 positions match TRBD2. The CDR3 is made up of 14 amino acids. The germline gives CDR1 SQVTM, CDR2 ANQGSEA. The V gene end was trimmed by 5 bases and the J gene end by 5 bases; junction bases not matched to a gene: 11. DNA of the CDR3: TGCAGCGTTATACTAGCGGAAAGGGGTCACGAGCAGTACTTC. Translated: CSVILAERGHEQYF.

Worth noting for this clonotype: A much larger clone sits a single nucleotide away, making a read error possible. CDR3 nucleotides: TGTGCCGGCAGTCTCCAAGGCGGGGTACGAAGAGATACGCAGTATTTT. This codes for CAGSLQGGVRRDTQYF. The rearrangement uses TRBV28 and TRBJ2-3; tentatively, D is TRBD2 (6 bases). The length of the CDR3 is 16 residues. Germline CDR1 is MDHEN and CDR2 is SYDVKM. The variable domain in full, with the rest retrieved from reference TRBV28 and TRBJ2-3, is DVKVTQSSRYLVKRTGEKVFLECVQDMDHENMFWYRQDPGLGLRLIYFSYDVKMKEKGDIPEGYSVSREKKERFSLILESASTNQTSMYLCAGSLQGGVRRDTQYFGPGTRLTVL.

Note on this clonotype: Being one base from a much bigger clone, this may be a read error. The chain combines TRBV29-1 with TRBJ1-1, with D perhaps matching TRBD1 (6 bases). Germline V gene data show CDR1 as SQVTM and CDR2 as ANQGSEA. This CDR3 is built from 13 residues. The CDR3 reads CSADRSGNTVAFF. DNA for the CDR3: TGCAGCGCCGACAGGTCGGGGAACACTGTAGCTTTCTTT.

This clonotype was detected ten times or more. V gene TRBV20-1 combines with J gene TRBJ2-3; no firm D call. The CDR3 contains 14 residues. Looked up from germline, CDR1 is DFQATT and CDR2 is SNEGSKA (reference sequence). Trimming took off 6 bases at V and 2 bases at J, with 15 bases between the two ends. CDR3 residues: CSADEGVATDTQYF. CDR3 nucleotides: TGCAGTGCGGACGAAGGAGTGGCCACAGATACGCAGTATTTT.